This is a list of T cell receptor beta chains from one sample in a study of blood T cell repertoires in COVID-19. TCRdb's table, derived via immunoSEQ multiplex PCR, lists solely in-frame clones and lacks some. In the table there are around 50,000 clones, less than 90% of which are singletons. Sequencing was performed on peripheral blood. The source of these receptors is a human donor in a cohort sampled during active COVID-19. Both conserved end residues are part of each CDR3. D genes are given only for firm matches. Size tells how often a clone was seen (once, few, many) or the class of an expanded clone, and some rows leave it out.

j_gene	v_gene	d_gene	abundance	CDR3nt	CDR3aa
TRBJ1-1	TRBV12-3/TRBV12-4	-	-	TGTGCCAGCAGTTTGGAGGGGAACACTGAAGCTTTCTTT	CASSLEGNTEAFF
TRBJ1-2	TRBV28	-	-	TGTGCCAGCAGTGCGCGATGGGACACCTACTATGGCTACACCTTC	CASSARWDTYYGYTF
TRBJ2-7	TRBV7-8	TRBD2	-	TGTGCCAGCAGCTCCGGACTAGCGGGGGCCCTGGGCGAGCAGTACTTC	CASSSGLAGALGEQYF
TRBJ2-1	TRBV19	-	-	TGTGCCAGTAGTATTACGGGGTCGGGCGCCAATGAGCAGTTCTTC	CASSITGSGANEQFF
TRBJ2-7	TRBV6-2/TRBV6-3	TRBD2	few	TGTGCCAGCAGTTACGGAGGGCTAGCGGGGGCCTCCTACGAGCAGTACTTC	CASSYGGLAGASYEQYF
TRBJ2-1	TRBV6-2/TRBV6-3	-	-	TGTGCCAGCAGTTCGCGACTAGGTTCCTACAATGAGCAGTTCTTC	CASSSRLGSYNEQFF
TRBJ2-5	TRBV5-1	-	once	TGCGCCAGCAGCGCCGGGACAATACAAGAGACCCAGTACTTC	CASSAGTIQETQYF
TRBJ2-3	TRBV6-2/TRBV6-3	-	-	TGTGCCAGCAGTTACTCGCGCCTCACAGATACGCAGTATTTT	CASSYSRLTDTQYF
TRBJ2-5	TRBV7-8	-	-	TGTGCCAGCAGCTCCGCCCTACGGACTGATAAAGAGACCCAGTACTTC	CASSSALRTDKETQYF
TRBJ1-5	TRBV19	-	many	TGTGCCAGTAGTATTCTGGGACTGGGCAATCAGCCCCAGCATTTT	CASSILGLGNQPQHF
TRBJ2-1	TRBV6-5	-	once	TGTGCCAGCAGGCAGGCGGCGGGCAATGAGCAGTTCTTC	CASRQAAGNEQFF
TRBJ2-2	TRBV7-3	-	once	TGTGCCAGCAGCTTCTCTGCCGGGGAGCTGTTTTTT	CASSFSAGELFF
TRBJ2-2	TRBV5-1	-	-	TGCGCCAGCAGCCCGGGACAAACCAACACCGGGGAGCTGTTTTTT	CASSPGQTNTGELFF
TRBJ1-2	TRBV30	-	-	TGTGCCTGGAGCCCAGGGCCTGGCTACACCTTC	CAWSPGPGYTF
TRBJ1-1	TRBV9	-	-	TGTGCCAGCAGCGGGTCTGGCGGCACTGAAGCTTTCTTT	CASSGSGGTEAFF
TRBJ2-7	TRBV6-2/TRBV6-3	-	-	TGTGCCAGCAGCCATCTAAGGGGCTACGAGCAGTACTTC	CASSHLRGYEQYF
TRBJ2-7	TRBV5-5	-	-	TGTGCCAGCCGGAGACAGGCGTCCGACGAGCAGTACTTC	CASRRQASDEQYF
TRBJ2-5	TRBV5-1	TRBD1	-	TGCGCCAGCAGCGGGGCCAGGACAGGTCGGGCGCCAGAGACCCAGTACTTC	CASSGARTGRAPETQYF
TRBJ1-2	TRBV19	-	-	TGTGCCAGTAGTATTACCAGGGGAGGCTACACCTTC	CASSITRGGYTF
TRBJ2-1	TRBV19	-	-	TGTGCCAGTAGTATTCCCAGCTCCTACAATGAGCAGTTCTTC	CASSIPSSYNEQFF
TRBJ1-5	TRBV27	TRBD1	-	TGTGCCAGCAGTCACCGGGACAGGTATCAGCCCCAGCATTTT	CASSHRDRYQPQHF
TRBJ2-7	TRBV5-6	TRBD1	few	TGTGCCAGCAGCTGGGAGACAGGGTCTAAGTACTTC	CASSWETGSKYF
TRBJ1-2	TRBV7-9	TRBD1	few	TGTGCCAGCAGCTTCACAGGGGTGGCCCGCTATGGCTACACCTTC	CASSFTGVARYGYTF
TRBJ1-5	TRBV2	-	-	TGTGCCAGCAGTTATGACAGGTCCCAGAGTCAGCCCCAGCATTTT	CASSYDRSQSQPQHF
TRBJ2-5	TRBV6-5	TRBD1	-	TGTGCCAGCATCAAGGACAGGGGGCGTGGGACCCAGTACTTC	CASIKDRGRGTQYF
TRBJ1-4	TRBV6-5	-	-	TGTGCCAGCAGGCAGGTGATTAGAGAAAAACTGTTTTTT	CASRQVIREKLFF
TRBJ1-6	TRBV19	TRBD1	once	TGTGCCAGTAGTGACAGGGGGGCGACTAATTCACCCCTCCACTTT	CASSDRGATNSPLHF
TRBJ2-1	TRBV20-1	-	-	TGCAGTGCTAGTGGGGGGGGCGTCTACAATGAGCAGTTCTTC	CSASGGGVYNEQFF
TRBJ1-2	TRBV5-1	-	-	TGCGCCAGCAGCTTGGGAGGCTATGGCTACACCTTC	CASSLGGYGYTF
TRBJ2-7	TRBV9	TRBD1	-	TGTGCCAGCAGTCGCAGGGACAGGGCCGCCTACGAGCAGTACTTC	CASSRRDRAAYEQYF
TRBJ2-2	TRBV18	-	-	TGTGCCAGCTCACCCGGTTTTGTCACCGGGGAGCTGTTTTTT	CASSPGFVTGELFF
TRBJ1-5	TRBV28	-	-	TGTGCCAGCCTCAAACCGCAGGGGAGCAATCAGCCCCAGCATTTT	CASLKPQGSNQPQHF
TRBJ2-2	TRBV27	TRBD2	once	TGTGCCAGCAGTCCGAAGGGACTAGTATTCGGGGAGCTGTTTTTT	CASSPKGLVFGELFF
TRBJ2-1	TRBV18	-	-	TGTGCCAGCTCACCACCGTCGTCTAGGGGGGGGCATGAGCAGTTCTTC	CASSPPSSRGGHEQFF
TRBJ1-2	TRBV6-2/TRBV6-3	TRBD1	once	TGTGCCAGCAGTTTTCATAGTCCGGGACAGAAACGAGATGGCTACACCTTC	CASSFHSPGQKRDGYTF
TRBJ2-1	TRBV18	TRBD1	-	TGTGCCAGCTCACTGGGACAGGTCAAAGCCTCCAATGAGCAGTTCTTC	CASSLGQVKASNEQFF
TRBJ2-5	TRBV7-8	-	-	TGTGCCAGCAGCTCGACAGTACAAGAGACCCAGTACTTC	CASSSTVQETQYF
TRBJ1-4	TRBV5-6	TRBD1	many	TGTGCCAGCAGCCCCCGGGACAGGCGGGAAAAACTGTTTTTT	CASSPRDRREKLFF
TRBJ2-3	TRBV6-2/TRBV6-3	TRBD2	once	TGTGCCAGCAGTTACACTAGCGGGGGCACAGATACGCAGTATTTT	CASSYTSGGTDTQYF
TRBJ2-5	TRBV5-1	TRBD2	-	TGCGCCAGCAGCTTGGCCAAAGCTAGCGGGGGGTCTCAAGAGACCCAGTACTTC	CASSLAKASGGSQETQYF
TRBJ1-3	TRBV5-6	-	once	TGTGCCAGCAGCCAGGTCTCTGGAAACACCATATATTTT	CASSQVSGNTIYF
TRBJ2-1	TRBV28	TRBD1	once	TGTGCCAGCAGTTTCTCAGGACAGGGGACTTACAATGAGCAGTTCTTC	CASSFSGQGTYNEQFF
TRBJ1-2	TRBV6-5	-	-	TGTGCCAGCAGTCGGACAGAGAACTATGGCTACACCTTC	CASSRTENYGYTF